One sample yielded the 14 T cell receptor beta chains listed below, sequenced in a study of molecular identifiers for immune sequencing clone quantification. MiXCR, applied by TCRdb to the PCR reads, yields one record per CDR3 protein. The data contain 550,000 to 750,000 distinct CDR3 sequences, 20% of them singletons. Sample: naive CD8+ T cells from blood, with Jurkat cell RNA spiked in. Noted subset: FACS-sorted CD8+CD4-CCR7+CD45RA+ naive T cells. The receptors were gathered from a human donor in good health. Some libraries in this study had Jurkat cell RNA spiked in.

In its sample, this clonotype was seen a few times. The chain uses TRBV28 and TRBJ1-1; 8 bases line up with TRBD1. In germline, CDR1 is MDHEN, CDR2 SYDVKM. The CDR3 runs to 14 residues. J lost 4 bases, V lost 5 bases, and 6 bases had no gene match. This CDR3 reads CASSPRGRFTEAFF. Here the CDR3 DNA reads TGTGCCAGCAGTCCCAGGGGGCGCTTCACTGAAGCTTTCTTT.

This clonotype was counted a few times. J is TRBJ1-4 and V is TRBV4-2; D not resolved. Germline CDR1 and CDR2: LGHNA and YNFKEQ. V lost 2 bases and J lost 0, with 7 bases in between. The CDR3 spans 15 residues. The CDR3 loop is CASSQSTSTNEKLFF. The CDR3 region has the DNA TGTGCCAGCAGCCAATCGACCTCAACTAATGAAAAACTGTTTTTT.

V gene TRBV27 combines with J gene TRBJ1-2, with 9 bases that match TRBD1. The V gene's germline CDR1 is MNHEY and CDR2 SMNVEV (reference sequence). The CDR3 totals 15 residues. V gave up 2 bases and J gave up 3 bases; unmatched junction bases: 4. The CDR3 is CASSLGGQGHYGYTF. CDR3 coding DNA: TGTGCCAGCAGTTTAGGGGGACAGGGCCACTATGGCTACACCTTC.

This clonotype was seen many times. The chain carries TRBV11-2 and TRBJ2-7; D is unclear. The germline V gene encodes CDR1 SGHAT and CDR2 FQNNGV. The CDR3 sequence is 13 residues long. V was trimmed by 1 base and J by 3 bases, leaving 7 bases between them. CDR3 loop: CASSLGSVYEQYF. The CDR3 DNA reads TGTGCCAGCAGCTTAGGGTCCGTCTACGAGCAGTACTTC.

This clonotype has at least ten counts. The chain uses TRBV5-5 and TRBJ1-2, with D possibly TRBD1 on 6 matching bases. This CDR3 is built from 12 residues. CDR1 and CDR2 from the germline V gene are SGHKS and YYEKEE (reference sequence). Trimming stripped 4 bases from V and 4 bases from J, with 8 bases between. The CDR3 sequence: CASSMDSYGYTF. The CDR3 DNA reads as TGTGCCAGCAGCATGGACAGCTATGGCTACACCTTC.

This sequence joins TRBV5-1 and TRBJ2-7, with D possibly being TRBD2 (5 bases). The CDR3 is made up of 16 amino acids. V dropped 4 bases and J dropped 6 bases, with 23 bases sitting between them. Germline-derived CDR1 and CDR2 are SGHRS and YFSETQ. The CDR3 DNA sequence: TGCGCCAGCAGCACCAACTCGGGATATGTTGGCTGCGAGCAGTACTTC. It translates to CASSTNSGYVGCEQYF.

This clonotype was counted ten times or more. The chain couples TRBV6-5 to TRBJ2-7; D remains ambiguous. V was cut by 0 bases and J by 2 bases, with 11 bases left in between. The CDR3 runs 15 residues. CDR1 is MNHEY and CDR2 is SVGAGI in the germline V gene. The CDR3 here is CASSYSIRAAYEQYF. CDR3 bases: TGTGCCAGCAGTTACTCGATAAGGGCGGCCTACGAGCAGTACTTC.

The chain links TRBV7-2 to TRBJ2-2, with D perhaps being TRBD1 or TRBD2 (7 bases each). The CDR3 runs 15 residues. With 5 bases removed from V and 7 bases from J, the gap between germline ends came to 17 bases. Germline V gives CDR1 SGHTA, CDR2 FQGNSA. CDR3 in amino acids: CASSLSQGGGGELFF. DNA for the CDR3: TGTGCCAGCAGCCTATCCCAGGGGGGGGGCGGGGAGCTGTTTTTT.

The chain carries TRBV7-9 and TRBJ2-1; 8 bases align to TRBD2. The V and J ends lost 5 bases and 9 bases, in that order; junction bases with no gene match: 12. The CDR3 spans 15 residues. Germline V gene sequence: CDR1 SEHNR, CDR2 FQNEAQ (reference sequence). CDR3: CASSLGLAWGVEQFF. Written as DNA, the CDR3 is TGTGCCAGCAGCCTCGGACTAGCCTGGGGGGTTGAGCAGTTCTTC.

The V call is TRBV7-9, the J call TRBJ1-2; D is possibly TRBD1 (5 bases). V shed 7 bases and J shed 4 bases, with 28 bases lying between them. CDR3 length: 18 residues. The germline gives CDR1 SEHNR, CDR2 FQNEAQ (reference sequence). CDR3 region: CASTHSDPTLRQLYGYTF. Here the CDR3 DNA reads TGTGCCAGCACTCATAGCGATCCCACCTTGAGACAGCTCTATGGCTACACCTTC.

This clonotype occurred many times. The chain couples TRBV7-9 to TRBJ2-7; D unresolved. Germline CDR1 SEHNR, CDR2 FQNEAQ (reference sequence). V was shortened by 1 base and J by 3 bases, with 10 bases between the two germline ends. The CDR3 contains 14 residues. This CDR3 reads CASSLDPAGYEQYF. CDR3 sequence (DNA): TGTGCCAGCAGCTTAGATCCGGCCGGCTACGAGCAGTACTTC.

Of note for this clonotype: One end of the junction varies from germline; a read error may be responsible. The CDR3 nucleotides are TGTGCCAGCAGCTCGCCGGGGGGGTCTACCTACGAGCAGTACTTC. Translating gives CASSSPGGSTYEQYF. This chain links TRBV5-3 with TRBJ2-7; 8 nucleotides agree with TRBD2. TRBV5-3 is identified as an open reading frame with a role that is uncertain. This CDR3 is 15 amino acids long.

This clonotype was picked up many times. V is TRBV20-1 and J is TRBJ2-7; maybe TRBD2 (6 bases). V was cut by 3 bases and J by 2 bases, with 14 bases left in between. This CDR3 is built from 14 residues. From germline, CDR1 is DFQATT and CDR2 SNEGSKA (reference sequence). The CDR3: CSARLAAGPYEQYF. The CDR3 DNA reads as TGCAGTGCTAGGTTAGCGGCAGGCCCCTACGAGCAGTACTTC.

A single count supports this clonotype. The chain uses TRBV19 and TRBJ1-5; D uncertain. Trimming removed 6 bases from V and 6 bases from J, with 12 bases in between. The V gene's germline CDR1 is LNHDA and CDR2 SQIVND (reference sequence). The CDR3 contains 13 residues. CDR3 in amino acids: CASSTLDGQPQHF. For the CDR3, the DNA is TGTGCCAGTAGCACCCTGGACGGTCAGCCCCAGCATTTT.